Each of the 30 T cell receptor beta chains below was sequenced from the same sample in a study of T cell responses to AZD1222 COVID-19 vaccine. TCRdb's table, derived via immunoSEQ multiplex PCR, lists solely in-frame clones and lacks some. The data show some 150,000 clones, 93% seen once. The sample consisted of peripheral blood, taken on day 0 of AZD1222 vaccination. Receptors were obtained from an adult in good health.

V gene TRBV7-9 combines with J gene TRBJ2-1; D gene uncertain. From germline, CDR1 is SEHNR and CDR2 FQNEAQ (reference sequence). The germline V and J ends were trimmed by 1 base and 5 bases, with 18 bases remaining between them. The CDR3 loop spans 17 amino acids. The CDR3 nucleotides read TGTGCCAGCAGCTTAGTACTCGGCCCAGGAAAAAACAATGAGCAGTTCTTC. It encodes CASSLVLGPGKNNEQFF.

The chain has TRBV24-1 and TRBJ1-5; 9 positions agree with TRBD1. The CDR3 is 15 amino acids. Germline lookup yields CDR1 KGHDR and CDR2 SFDVKD. After removal of 2 bases from V and 5 bases from J, the junction contained 3 bases not matched to a gene. The CDR3 DNA reads as TGTGCCACCAGTGATTCCCGGACAGGGGATCAGCCCCAGCATTTT. This translates into CATSDSRTGDQPQHF.

The chain has TRBV9 and TRBJ1-6; possible D gene TRBD1, 6 bases. From germline, CDR1 is SGDLS and CDR2 YYNGEE. The CDR3 consists of 15 residues. Trimming removed 1 base at V and 8 bases at J, with 13 bases between. CDR3 coding DNA: TGTGCCAGCAGCGTACGGGCTAAGGGGGATTCACCCCTCCACTTT. This translates into CASSVRAKGDSPLHF.

V usage is TRBV6-2 or TRBV6-3 and J usage is TRBJ1-5; TRBD1 is a possible D gene (6 bases). The CDR3 length is 14 residues. Germline lookup yields CDR1 MNHEY and CDR2 SVGEGT. Trimming pared 4 bases from V and 3 bases from J, leaving 10 bases between. The CDR3 bases are TGTGCCAGCAGTTCATGGACAGCCAATCAGCCCCAGCATTTT. This sequence encodes CASSSWTANQPQHF.

The chain combines TRBV6-2 or TRBV6-3 with TRBJ1-1, with no clear D. CDR1 is MNHEY, CDR2 SVGEGT, per germline. V lost 5 bases to trimming and J lost 7 bases, with 17 bases between them. CDR3 length: 14 amino acids. The CDR3: CASSHQAFFGEAFF. The CDR3 nucleotides read TGTGCCAGCAGTCACCAGGCGTTCTTCGGTGAAGCTTTCTTT.

The V call is TRBV7-8, the J call TRBJ2-1; D possibly corresponds to TRBD2 (5 bases). V lost 3 bases and J 0 bases, leaving 9 bases between the germline ends. Germline V lookup: CDR1 SGHVS, CDR2 FQNEAQ. This CDR3 is built from 15 residues. CDR3 nucleotide sequence: TGTGCCAGCAGCTTGGAGGAGCTCTCCTACAATGAGCAGTTCTTC. Translation gives CASSLEELSYNEQFF.

This chain uses TRBV28 with TRBJ1-2; D possibly corresponds to TRBD1 (6 bases). V was trimmed by 2 bases and J by 10 bases, leaving 20 bases between them. The CDR3 has 15 residues. From germline, CDR1 is MDHEN and CDR2 SYDVKM. CDR3 amino acids: CASSLGTRSPRAYTF. In DNA, the CDR3 is TGTGCCAGCAGTTTAGGGACACGGTCGCCCAGGGCCTACACCTTC.

The rearrangement joins TRBV9 to TRBJ1-2; D call uncertain. This CDR3 has 15 amino acids. Between the trimmed V and J ends, which lost 0 bases and 8 bases, there was a span of 17 bases. Germline lookup yields CDR1 SGDLS and CDR2 YYNGEE. CDR3 sequence: CASSVDPVLFRGYTF. CDR3 DNA sequence: TGTGCCAGCAGCGTAGACCCCGTCCTATTCCGAGGCTACACCTTC.

This chain connects TRBV5-5 to TRBJ2-6; 7 bases map to TRBD1. The CDR3 runs to 17 residues. The germline gives CDR1 SGHKS, CDR2 YYEKEE (reference sequence). Trimming removed 4 bases from V and 2 bases from J; junction bases left unmatched: 9. CDR3 sequence: CASSPSTGFAGANVLTF. Written as DNA, the CDR3 is TGTGCCAGCAGCCCGTCGACAGGGTTCGCTGGGGCCAACGTCCTGACTTTC.

This clone occurred once. The genes are TRBV19 and TRBJ2-7; D remains unclear. Trimming removed 3 bases from V and 1 base from J, with 13 bases in between. Germline-derived CDR1 and CDR2 are LNHDA and SQIVND (reference sequence). CDR3 length: 15 amino acids. The CDR3 region has the DNA TGTGCCAGTAGTATCTCACAAGGGCCTTCCTACGAGCAGTACTTC. Translated, it gives CASSISQGPSYEQYF. Together with reference TRBV19 and TRBJ2-7, the CDR3 gives the full variable domain: DGGITQSPKYLFRKEGQNVTLSCEQNLNHDAMYWYRQDPGQGLRLIYYSQIVNDFQKGDIAEGYSVSREKKESFPLTVTSAQKNPTAFYLCASSISQGPSYEQYFGPGTRLTVT.

The rearrangement links TRBV30 to TRBJ1-2; D ambiguous. The CDR3 consists of 11 residues. V was trimmed by 5 bases and J by 1 base, leaving 5 bases between them. From germline, CDR1 is GTSNPN and CDR2 SVGIG (reference sequence). The CDR3 bases are TGTGCCTGGGGGAGTAACTATGGCTACACCTTC. Protein sequence: CAWGSNYGYTF.

The chain joins TRBV28 to TRBJ2-3; D remains unclear. Per germline, CDR1 MDHEN and CDR2 SYDVKM. V lost 5 bases and J 2 bases, leaving 11 bases between the germline ends. The CDR3 runs 14 residues. The CDR3 loop is CASSPSGSTDTQYF. In DNA, the CDR3 is TGTGCCAGCAGTCCCTCTGGGTCCACAGATACGCAGTATTTT.

V usage is TRBV7-2 and J usage is TRBJ2-2; D is ambiguous. This CDR3 comprises 13 residues. The V and J ends lost 3 bases and 1 base respectively, with 3 bases between them. CDR1 and CDR2 from the germline V gene are SGHTA and FQGNSA. In DNA, the CDR3 is TGTGCCAGCAGCTTTCGGAACACCGGGGAGCTGTTTTTT. Translating gives CASSFRNTGELFF.

The chain employs TRBV10-3 and TRBJ1-1; D gene ambiguous. There are 14 residues in the CDR3. V lost 7 bases and J 5 bases, leaving 17 bases between the germline ends. Germline V gene sequence: CDR1 ENHRY, CDR2 SYGVKD. The CDR3 sequence: CAIKNPGGDTEAFF. As DNA, the CDR3 is TGTGCCATCAAAAACCCGGGAGGCGATACTGAAGCTTTCTTT.

The CDR3 DNA reads as TGTGCCAGCAGCTCCGAGGGGGACCCCAGAGATACGCAGTATTTT. Amino acid sequence: CASSSEGDPRDTQYF. This chain links TRBV7-3 with TRBJ2-3; possibly TRBD1 for D (6 bases). The length of the CDR3 is 15 residues. Per germline, CDR1 SGHTA and CDR2 FQGTGA. Trimming removed 4 bases from V and 5 bases from J, with 16 bases in between. The full variable domain, its missing parts supplied by reference TRBV7-3 and TRBJ2-3, is GAGVSQTPSNKVTEKGKYVELRCDPISGHTALYWYRQSLGQGPEFLIYFQGTGAADDSGLPNDRFFAVRPEGSVSTLKIQRTERGDSAVYLCASSSEGDPRDTQYFGPGTRLTVL.

This chain connects TRBV5-1 to TRBJ1-1, with D tentatively TRBD1 (6 bases). The CDR3 contains 14 residues. The V end lost 6 bases, the J end lost 3 bases, and 15 bases lay between the germline ends. CDR1 and CDR2 from the germline V gene are SGHRS and YFSETQ. This chain's CDR3 is CASTYGGRHTEAFF. As DNA, the CDR3 is TGCGCCAGCACTTACGGGGGGCGACACACTGAAGCTTTCTTT. The whole variable domain, remainder taken from reference TRBV5-1 and TRBJ1-1, is KAGVTQTPRYLIKTRGQQVTLSCSPISGHRSVSWYQQTPGQGLQFLFEYFSETQRNKGNFPGRFSGRQFSNSRSEMNVSTLELGDSALYLCASTYGGRHTEAFFGQGTRLTVV.

The chain couples TRBV7-9 to TRBJ1-6, with 7 bases fitting TRBD1. The V and J ends lost 5 bases and 0 bases, in that order; junction bases with no gene match: 1. This CDR3 contains 15 residues. CDR1 and CDR2 (germline): SEHNR, FQNEAQ (reference sequence). CDR3 sequence (DNA): TGTGCCAGCAGCCGACAGGGCTCCTATAATTCACCCCTCCACTTT. As protein: CASSRQGSYNSPLHF.

V is TRBV2 and J is TRBJ1-4; D is unclear. The CDR3 is made up of 14 amino acids. Germline lookup yields CDR1 SNHLY and CDR2 FYNNEI. Trimming stripped 7 bases from V and 5 bases from J, with 14 bases between. CDR3: CASNEAEENEKLFF. CDR3 DNA sequence: TGTGCCAGCAATGAGGCAGAAGAAAATGAAAAACTGTTTTTT.

The V gene is TRBV5-5, the J gene TRBJ2-7; TRBD1 matches at 9 bases. CDR3 size: 14 residues. Germline loops: CDR1 SGHKS, CDR2 YYEKEE (reference sequence). After removal of 2 bases from V and 3 bases from J, the junction contained 3 bases not matched to a gene. CDR3 nucleotide sequence: TGTGCCAGCAGCTTTGGACAGGGGAACTACGAGCAGTACTTC. Amino acids: CASSFGQGNYEQYF.

The CDR3 loop reads CASSYMAWSSYNSPLHF. CDR3 DNA: TGTGCCAGCAGTTACATGGCGTGGAGCTCCTATAATTCACCCCTCCACTTT. The rearrangement links TRBV6-2 or TRBV6-3 to TRBJ1-6, with D uncertain. CDR3 length: 17 amino acids. From germline, CDR1 is MNHEY and CDR2 SVGEGT. The V and J ends lost 2 bases and 0 bases respectively, with 11 bases between them.

The chain carries TRBV24-1 and TRBJ2-3; maybe TRBD1 (6 bases). The CDR3 runs 15 residues. V was cut by 5 bases and J by 2 bases, with 13 bases left in between. Germline values: CDR1 KGHDR, CDR2 SFDVKD. The CDR3 sequence: CATSALDSDTDTQYF. CDR3 in DNA: TGTGCCACCAGTGCCCTGGACAGCGACACAGATACGCAGTATTTT.

The rearrangement links TRBV4-1 to TRBJ2-3, with D perhaps TRBD2 (5 bases). V was shortened by 1 base and J by 7 bases, with 27 bases between the two germline ends. The CDR3 is 19 residues long. The germline V gene encodes CDR1 MGHRA and CDR2 YSYEKL. The CDR3, as DNA: TGCGCCAGCAGCCAAGTGTTCCAAAGACCGGGGTCCCAAGGGAATACGCAGTATTTT. Amino acids: CASSQVFQRPGSQGNTQYF.

The J gene is TRBJ2-3, the V gene TRBV27; D call uncertain. The CDR3 extends over 12 amino acids. The V and J ends lost 2 bases and 4 bases respectively, with 4 bases between them. Germline values: CDR1 MNHEY, CDR2 SMNVEV (reference sequence). CDR3: CASSLGSDTQYF. CDR3 sequence (DNA): TGTGCCAGCAGTTTAGGTTCAGATACGCAGTATTTT.

The table lists this clone with a few counts. This chain joins TRBV25-1 and TRBJ2-5; D gene unclear. The germline V and J ends were trimmed by 6 bases and 1 base, with 12 bases remaining between them. The V gene's germline CDR1 is MGHDK and CDR2 SYGVNS. The CDR3 runs 14 residues. Here the CDR3 DNA reads TGTGCCAGCAGCCCCAATCCCGGCCAAGAGACCCAGTACTTC. Translation gives CASSPNPGQETQYF.

The chain recombines TRBV10-3 with TRBJ2-7; maybe TRBD1 (6 bases). The germline V gene encodes CDR1 ENHRY and CDR2 SYGVKD. V lost 3 bases and J 3 bases, leaving 12 bases between the germline ends. The length of the CDR3 is 14 residues. The CDR3 loop is CAISDGQIHYEQYF. In nucleotides, the CDR3 is TGTGCCATCAGTGACGGACAGATACACTACGAGCAGTACTTC.

The sample holds one count of this clone. The V gene is TRBV7-9, the J gene TRBJ2-1; D is unresolved. The germline V and J ends were trimmed by 4 bases and 8 bases, with 9 bases remaining between them. This CDR3 spans 12 amino acids. The germline V gene has CDR1 SEHNR and CDR2 FQNEAQ (reference sequence). CDR3 amino acids: CASSSSRDEQFF. CDR3 in DNA: TGTGCCAGCAGCTCCAGTCGAGATGAGCAGTTCTTC.

The chain has TRBV28 and TRBJ2-7; weak D call: TRBD2 (6 bases). The germline V gene has CDR1 MDHEN and CDR2 SYDVKM. The CDR3 loop spans 15 amino acids. V dropped 7 bases and J dropped 1 base, with 17 bases sitting between them. Here the CDR3 DNA reads TGTGCCAGCACCCTCGGGACTGATTATTCCTACGAGCAGTACTTC. Amino acids: CASTLGTDYSYEQYF.

The chain combines TRBV6-1 with TRBJ2-3, with D perhaps matching TRBD2 (7 bases). The CDR3 has 16 amino acids. The germline CDR1 and CDR2 sequences are MNHNS and SASEGT. Trimming stripped 4 bases from V and 5 bases from J, with 19 bases between. Here the CDR3 reads CASSAWGGVVIDTQYF. CDR3 DNA: TGTGCCAGCAGTGCTTGGGGGGGCGTTGTCATAGATACGCAGTATTTT.

V is TRBV9 and J is TRBJ1-4, with a possible D match to TRBD1 (5 bases). Germline-derived CDR1 and CDR2 are SGDLS and YYNGEE. Trimming cost V 6 bases and J 6 bases, with 15 bases left between them. CDR3 length equals 14 residues. DNA of the CDR3: TGTGCCAGCACCTCAGGGAATGTAGATGAAAAACTGTTTTTT. Translated: CASTSGNVDEKLFF. Full variable domain (outside the CDR3, taken from reference TRBV9 and TRBJ1-4): DSGVTQTPKHLITATGQRVTLRCSPRSGDLSVYWYQQSLDQGLQFLIQYYNGEERAKGNILERFSAQQFPDLHSELNLSSLELGDSALYFCASTSGNVDEKLFFGSGTQLSVL.

The V gene is TRBV19, the J gene TRBJ1-5; D is unresolved. The germline V gene has CDR1 LNHDA and CDR2 SQIVND (reference sequence). This CDR3 has 15 amino acids. Between the trimmed V and J ends, which lost 0 bases and 0 bases, there was a span of 6 bases. CDR3 DNA sequence: TGTGCCAGTAGTATAGATCGATATAGCAATCAGCCCCAGCATTTT. Protein product: CASSIDRYSNQPQHF.